These 17 T cell receptor beta chains were all obtained from the same sample, sequenced in a study of human T cells and chemical hapten exposure. TCRdb re-analysed the RACE reads in MiXCR, keeping a single row per CDR3 protein. The data show fewer than 400,000 distinct CDR3 sequences, about 7% seen once. Noted time point: patch test 1, 2 weeks after DPC sensitization. Treatment defined: therapeutic diphenylcyclopropenone sensitization with weekly scalp DPC. Here the sequenced sample was whole blood, taken in connection with sensitization to the hapten diphenylcyclopropenone (DPC). These receptor sequences come from a woman aged 18-29 years with alopecia areata. Some clones in this sample may be carry-over from other donors' samples.

This clonotype was seen a handful of times. The CDR3, as DNA: TGTGCCAGCAGCTTAGCTGGACAGAAGAACACTGAAGCTTTCTTT. Encoded protein: CASSLAGQKNTEAFF. The V call is TRBV7-9, the J call TRBJ1-1; maybe TRBD1 (6 bases). The CDR3 is made up of 15 amino acids. Germline lookup yields CDR1 SEHNR and CDR2 FQNEAQ (reference sequence). The V end lost 0 bases, the J end lost 1 base, and 9 bases lay between the germline ends.

The rearrangement joins TRBV7-9 to TRBJ2-4, with TRBD2 matching over 11 bases. Germline CDR1 SEHNR, CDR2 FQNEAQ (reference sequence). CDR3 length equals 21 residues. V was clipped by 5 bases and J by 1 base; unmatched bases: 19. The CDR3 here is CASSDSTSGGFDFGAKNIQYF. The CDR3 DNA reads as TGTGCCAGCAGCGACTCCACTAGCGGGGGATTCGATTTCGGGGCCAAAAACATTCAGTACTTC.

This clonotype was counted ten times or more. V usage is TRBV3-1 and J usage is TRBJ2-3; 15 nucleotides line up with TRBD2. V dropped 4 bases and J dropped 2; count of bases not matched to a gene: 7. Germline V lookup: CDR1 LGHDT, CDR2 YNNKEL (reference sequence). CDR3 size: 18 residues. The CDR3 reads CASSRGTSGGFLTDTQYF. CDR3 in DNA: TGTGCCAGCAGCCGAGGGACTAGCGGGGGGTTCCTCACAGATACGCAGTATTTT.

The chain recombines TRBV29-1 with TRBJ2-7, with 11 bases aligning to TRBD1. This CDR3 contains 16 residues. The germline V gene has CDR1 SQVTM and CDR2 ANQGSEA. With V trimmed by 2 bases and J by 3 bases, 9 bases remained unmatched. The DNA for the CDR3 is TGCAGCGTTGAATACGCGGACAGGGGGCGGCACTACGAGCAGTACTTC. Encoded protein: CSVEYADRGRHYEQYF.

The table lists this clonotype with many counts. The genes are TRBV9 and TRBJ1-2; D not certain. CDR1 is SGDLS and CDR2 is YYNGEE in the germline V gene. This CDR3 contains 12 residues. V was clipped by 4 bases and J by 6 bases, with 10 bases between them. The CDR3: CASSIEGHGYTF. For the CDR3, the DNA is TGTGCCAGCAGCATTGAGGGCCATGGCTACACCTTC.

The V gene is TRBV9, the J gene TRBJ2-3; D call uncertain. CDR1 and CDR2 (germline): SGDLS, YYNGEE. With 0 bases removed from V and 2 bases from J, the gap between germline ends came to 7 bases. This CDR3 has 14 amino acids. In nucleotides, the CDR3 is TGTGCCAGCAGCGTAGCTGGGGACACAGATACGCAGTATTTT. Residues: CASSVAGDTDTQYF. The complete variable domain, with remaining parts taken from reference TRBV9 and TRBJ2-3, reads DSGVTQTPKHLITATGQRVTLRCSPRSGDLSVYWYQQSLDQGLQFLIQYYNGEERAKGNILERFSAQQFPDLHSELNLSSLELGDSALYFCASSVAGDTDTQYFGPGTRLTVL.

The chain employs TRBV6-6 and TRBJ1-4; maybe TRBD1 (5 bases). Trimming cost V 5 bases and J 0 bases, with 13 bases left between them. This CDR3 contains 16 residues. Per the germline V gene, CDR1 is MNHNY and CDR2 is SVGAGI (reference sequence). The CDR3: CASSKRGEATNEKLFF. The CDR3 nucleotides read TGTGCCAGCAGTAAGCGAGGGGAAGCAACTAATGAAAAACTGTTTTTT.

This clonotype was seen many times. J is TRBJ2-1 and V is TRBV7-9, with 7 positions matching TRBD1. The CDR3 length is 15 residues. The ends lost 5 bases at V and 1 base at J; junction bases unmatched: 5. Germline-derived CDR1 and CDR2 are SEHNR and FQNEAQ (reference sequence). Here the CDR3 DNA reads TGTGCCAGCAGCCCGTGGGACAGATCCTACAATGAGCAGTTCTTC. Amino acids: CASSPWDRSYNEQFF. The whole variable domain, remainder taken from reference TRBV7-9 and TRBJ2-1, is DTGVSQNPRHKITKRGQNVTFRCDPISEHNRLYWYRQTLGQGPEFLTYFQNEAQLEKSRLLSDRFSAERPKGSFSTLEIQRTEQGDSAMYLCASSPWDRSYNEQFFGPGTRLTVL.

This clonotype turned up a few times. The chain joins TRBV7-8 to TRBJ2-1; possibly TRBD1 for D (6 bases). V was cut by 11 bases and J by 4 bases, with 21 bases left in between. Germline lookup yields CDR1 SGHVS and CDR2 FQNEAQ. The CDR3 loop spans 15 amino acids. The CDR3 here is CAVVRDRFGYNEQFF. The CDR3 nucleotides are TGTGCCGTAGTAAGAGACAGGTTCGGGTACAATGAGCAGTTCTTC.

This chain links TRBV5-4 with TRBJ1-3; 8 nucleotides align to TRBD1. The length of the CDR3 is 15 residues. The J segment lost 2 bases and the V segment lost 0 bases, leaving 1 base of the junction unmatched. CDR1 SGHNT and CDR2 YYREEE come from the germline V gene (reference sequence). The CDR3 bases are TGTGCCAGCAGCTTGGACAGGGGGACTGGAAACACCATATATTTT. Translated, it gives CASSLDRGTGNTIYF.

This clonotype was detected a few times. This rearrangement joins TRBV5-1 to TRBJ1-1; D not resolved. The V gene lost 0 bases and the J gene lost 3 bases, with 9 bases spanning the gap. This CDR3 region has 14 residues. Germline CDR1 and CDR2: SGHRS and YFSETQ. The DNA for the CDR3 is TGCGCCAGCAGCTTGGAAGGCATTCACACTGAAGCTTTCTTT. Translating it yields CASSLEGIHTEAFF.

This clonotype has a count of ten or more. The chain is built from TRBV2 and TRBJ2-7; 8 bases are shared with TRBD1. The CDR3 extends over 16 amino acids. Germline CDR1 is SNHLY and CDR2 is FYNNEI. Unmatched junction bases numbered 15, after V lost 7 bases and J lost 4 bases. CDR3 sequence (DNA): TGTGCCAGCAATCCGGACAGGGCATTCGGCGTTTACGAGCAGTACTTC. Translated, it gives CASNPDRAFGVYEQYF. Full variable domain (remainder filled in from reference TRBV2 and TRBJ2-7): EPEVTQTPSHQVTQMGQEVILRCVPISNHLYFYWYRQILGQKVEFLVSFYNNEISEKSEIFDDQFSVERPDGSNFTLKIRSTKLEDSAMYFCASNPDRAFGVYEQYFGPGTRLTVT.

The J gene is TRBJ1-2, the V gene TRBV6-2 or TRBV6-3, with D hard to call. This CDR3 contains 13 residues. Trimming pared 7 bases from V and 4 bases from J, leaving 13 bases between. CDR1 and CDR2 from the germline V gene are MNHEY and SVGEGT. CDR3 DNA sequence: TGTGCCAGCAACGACGGGATACCCTATGGCTACACCTTC. It yields the protein CASNDGIPYGYTF.

The chain uses TRBV12-3 or TRBV12-4 and TRBJ2-2, with D possibly matching TRBD1 (6 bases). Trimming pared 8 bases from V and 0 bases from J, leaving 16 bases between. The CDR3 has 16 residues. CDR3 protein: CASGFRGDANTGELFF. CDR3 nucleotide sequence: TGTGCCAGCGGATTCAGGGGCGACGCGAACACCGGGGAGCTGTTTTTT.

This clonotype was picked up a small number of times. This rearrangement joins TRBV5-1 to TRBJ2-5; D might be TRBD1 (5 bases). V was pared by 1 base and J by 0 bases, with 7 bases between. Germline CDR1 is SGHRS and CDR2 is YFSETQ. The CDR3 is 14 amino acids. CDR3 sequence: CASSLRQYQETQYF. DNA for the CDR3: TGCGCCAGCAGCTTGCGACAGTACCAAGAGACCCAGTACTTC.

This clonotype occurred a few times. V is TRBV6-5 and J is TRBJ1-5; D perhaps matches TRBD1 (6 bases). This CDR3 has 15 residues. Germline V CDR1 and CDR2: MNHEY, SVGAGI. Between the trimmed V and J ends, which lost 6 bases and 6 bases, there was a span of 18 bases. The CDR3 here is CASRETRGSSQPQHF. Written as DNA, the CDR3 is TGTGCCAGCAGGGAAACCAGGGGAAGCTCTCAGCCCCAGCATTTT.

There are many counts of this clonotype. The chain joins TRBV27 to TRBJ1-1; TRBD1 aligns across 8 bases. With V trimmed by 2 bases and J by 0 bases, 8 bases remained unmatched. Per the germline V gene, CDR1 is MNHEY and CDR2 is SMNVEV (reference sequence). The CDR3 has 17 residues. The CDR3 region is CASSLMGGQVMNTEAFF. CDR3 coding DNA: TGTGCCAGCAGTTTAATGGGGGGACAGGTGATGAACACTGAAGCTTTCTTT.